Given below is one T cell receptor (beta chain) in context. Its antigen remains unknown. CDR3 size: 10 residues. Germline CDR1 and CDR2: MNHNS and SASEGT. V was shortened by 5 bases and J by 6 bases, with 2 bases between the two germline ends. The data are from a study of OX40 agonist ivuxolimab in advanced cancers. Findings and caveats of the study: Among some nonresponders, normalized T-cell clonal expansion was also low. CD8+ T cells averaged more expanded clones than CD4+.

Some clones are missing from TCRdb's copy, which holds only in-frame ones; the method was immunoSEQ multiplex PCR. Seen here are 30,000 to 35,000 clones, roughly 85% observed once, and the top ten hold less than 25%. Sequenced here: CD4+ or CD8+ T cells sorted from blood, sampled in a trial of the OX40 agonist ivuxolimab. This receptor was identified in an adult with an advanced solid tumor such as melanoma, head and neck, liver or kidney cancer. This chain uses TRBV6-1 with TRBJ2-1; no clear D. This CDR3 reads CASSSNEQFF. The CDR3 nucleotides are TGTGCCAGCAGTTCCAATGAGCAGTTCTTC.